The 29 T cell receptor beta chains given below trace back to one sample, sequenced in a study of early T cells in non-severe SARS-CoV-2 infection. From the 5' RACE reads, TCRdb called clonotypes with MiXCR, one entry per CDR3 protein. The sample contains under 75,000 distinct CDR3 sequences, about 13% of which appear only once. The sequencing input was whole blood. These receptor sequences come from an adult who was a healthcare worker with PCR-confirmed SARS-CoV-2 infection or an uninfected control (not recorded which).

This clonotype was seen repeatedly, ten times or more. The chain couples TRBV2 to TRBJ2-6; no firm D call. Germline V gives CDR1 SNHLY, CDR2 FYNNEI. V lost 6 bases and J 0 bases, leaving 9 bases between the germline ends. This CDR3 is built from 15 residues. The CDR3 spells CASRKEISGANVLTF. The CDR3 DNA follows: TGTGCCAGCAGGAAGGAAATCTCTGGGGCCAACGTCCTGACTTTC.

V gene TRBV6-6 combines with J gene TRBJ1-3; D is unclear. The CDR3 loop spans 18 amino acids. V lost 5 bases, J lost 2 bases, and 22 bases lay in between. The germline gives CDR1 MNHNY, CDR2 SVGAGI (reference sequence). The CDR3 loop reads CASSLSRRRAAPGNTIYF. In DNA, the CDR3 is TGTGCCAGCAGTCTTTCCCGGAGGAGGGCAGCGCCTGGAAACACCATATATTTT.

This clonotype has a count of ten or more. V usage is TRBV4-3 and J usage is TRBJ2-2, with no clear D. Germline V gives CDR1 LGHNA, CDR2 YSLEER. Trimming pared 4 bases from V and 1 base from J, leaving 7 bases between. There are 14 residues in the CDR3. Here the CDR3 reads CASSPWVNTGELFF. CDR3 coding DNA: TGCGCCAGCAGCCCTTGGGTGAACACCGGGGAGCTGTTTTTT.

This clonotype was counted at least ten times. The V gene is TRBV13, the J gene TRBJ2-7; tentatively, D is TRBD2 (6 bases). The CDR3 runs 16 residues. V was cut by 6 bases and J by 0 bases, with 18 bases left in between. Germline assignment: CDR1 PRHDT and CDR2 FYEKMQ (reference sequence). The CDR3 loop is CASSARPGLISYEQYF. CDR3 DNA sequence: TGTGCCAGCAGTGCCCGGCCGGGACTGATCTCCTACGAGCAGTACTTC. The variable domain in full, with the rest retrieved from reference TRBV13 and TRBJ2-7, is AAGVIQSPRHLIKEKRETATLKCYPIPRHDTVYWYQQGPGQDPQFLISFYEKMQSDKGSIPDRFSAQQFSDYHSELNMSSLELGDSALYFCASSARPGLISYEQYFGPGTRLTVT.

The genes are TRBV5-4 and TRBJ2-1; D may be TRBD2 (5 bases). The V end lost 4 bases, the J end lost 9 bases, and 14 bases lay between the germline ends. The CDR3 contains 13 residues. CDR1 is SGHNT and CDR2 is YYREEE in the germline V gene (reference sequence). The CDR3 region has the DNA TGTGCCAGCAGCACCGGAGGAGGCCGTGAGCAGTTCTTC. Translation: CASSTGGGREQFF.

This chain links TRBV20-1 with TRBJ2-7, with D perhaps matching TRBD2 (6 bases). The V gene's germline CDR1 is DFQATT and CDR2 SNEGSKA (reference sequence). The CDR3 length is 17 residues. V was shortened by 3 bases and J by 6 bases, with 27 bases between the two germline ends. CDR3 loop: CSARGQGVVGRESEQYF. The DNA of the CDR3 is TGCAGTGCTAGGGGCCAGGGAGTGGTAGGGCGGGAAAGCGAGCAGTACTTC.

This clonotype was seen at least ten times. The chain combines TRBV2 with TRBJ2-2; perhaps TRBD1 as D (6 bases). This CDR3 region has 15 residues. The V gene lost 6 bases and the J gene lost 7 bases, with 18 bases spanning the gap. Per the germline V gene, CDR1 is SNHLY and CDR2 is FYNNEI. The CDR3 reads CASSAQQGAGGELFF. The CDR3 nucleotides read TGTGCCAGCAGCGCGCAACAGGGCGCGGGCGGGGAGCTGTTTTTT.

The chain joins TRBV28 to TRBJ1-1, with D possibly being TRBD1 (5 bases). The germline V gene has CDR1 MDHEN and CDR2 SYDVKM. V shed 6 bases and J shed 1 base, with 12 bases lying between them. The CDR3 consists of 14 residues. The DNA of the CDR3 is TGTGCCAGCAGCTCTCTAGGACAGAACACTGAAGCTTTCTTT. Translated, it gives CASSSLGQNTEAFF. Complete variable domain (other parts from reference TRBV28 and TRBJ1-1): DVKVTQSSRYLVKRTGEKVFLECVQDMDHENMFWYRQDPGLGLRLIYFSYDVKMKEKGDIPEGYSVSREKKERFSLILESASTNQTSMYLCASSSLGQNTEAFFGQGTRLTVV.

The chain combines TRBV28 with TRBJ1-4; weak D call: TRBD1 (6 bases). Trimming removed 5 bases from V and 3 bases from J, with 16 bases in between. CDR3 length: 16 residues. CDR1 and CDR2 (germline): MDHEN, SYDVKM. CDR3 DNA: TGTGCCAGCAGTCGCCGTAGCGGGGGCCCTAATGAAAAACTGTTTTTT. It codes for CASSRRSGGPNEKLFF.

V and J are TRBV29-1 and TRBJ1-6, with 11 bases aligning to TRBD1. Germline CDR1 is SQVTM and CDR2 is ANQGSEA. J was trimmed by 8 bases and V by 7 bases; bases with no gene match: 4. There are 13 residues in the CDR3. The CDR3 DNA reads TGCAGCGCCGGGGACAGGGGGGATTCACCCCTCCACTTT. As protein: CSAGDRGDSPLHF.

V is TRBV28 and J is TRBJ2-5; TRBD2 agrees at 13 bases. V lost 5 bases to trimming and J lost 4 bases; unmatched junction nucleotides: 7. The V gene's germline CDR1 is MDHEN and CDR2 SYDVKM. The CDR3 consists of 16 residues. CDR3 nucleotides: TGTGCCAGCAGTCCACCCGGACTAGCGGGAGCAGAGACCCAGTACTTC. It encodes CASSPPGLAGAETQYF.

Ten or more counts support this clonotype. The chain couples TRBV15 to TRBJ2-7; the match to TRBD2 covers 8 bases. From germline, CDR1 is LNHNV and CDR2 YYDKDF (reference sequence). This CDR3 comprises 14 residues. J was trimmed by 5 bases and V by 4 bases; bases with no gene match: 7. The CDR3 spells CATSTGTRDDEQYF. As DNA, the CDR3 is TGTGCCACCAGCACCGGGACTAGGGACGACGAGCAGTACTTC.

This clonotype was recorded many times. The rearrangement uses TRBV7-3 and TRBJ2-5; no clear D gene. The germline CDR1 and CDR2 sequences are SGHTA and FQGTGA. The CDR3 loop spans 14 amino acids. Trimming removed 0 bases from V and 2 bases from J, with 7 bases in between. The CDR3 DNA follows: TGTGCCAGCAGCTTAACGGGCACACAAGAGACCCAGTACTTC. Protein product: CASSLTGTQETQYF.

CDR3 residues: CASSRQGRDEQYF. The CDR3 nucleotides read TGTGCCAGCAGTAGACAGGGAAGGGACGAGCAGTACTTC. This sequence joins TRBV27 and TRBJ2-7; 7 bases agree with TRBD1. J gave up 5 bases and V 5 bases, and 6 bases lay outside the gene matches. Per germline, CDR1 MNHEY and CDR2 SMNVEV (reference sequence). The CDR3 runs to 13 residues.

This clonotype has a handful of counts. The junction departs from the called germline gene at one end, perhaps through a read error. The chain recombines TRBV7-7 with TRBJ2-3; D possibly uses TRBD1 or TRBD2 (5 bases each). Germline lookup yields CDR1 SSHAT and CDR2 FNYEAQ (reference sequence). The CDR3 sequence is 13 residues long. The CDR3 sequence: CASSRSGPDTQYF. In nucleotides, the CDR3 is TGTGCTAGCAGCCGTTCGGGGCCGGATACGCAGTATTTT.

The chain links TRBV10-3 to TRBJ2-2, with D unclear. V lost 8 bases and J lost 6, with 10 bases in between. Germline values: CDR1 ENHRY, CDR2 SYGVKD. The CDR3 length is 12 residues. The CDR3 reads CAIAVVPGELFF. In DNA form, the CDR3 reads TGTGCCATCGCGGTGGTCCCCGGGGAGCTGTTTTTT.

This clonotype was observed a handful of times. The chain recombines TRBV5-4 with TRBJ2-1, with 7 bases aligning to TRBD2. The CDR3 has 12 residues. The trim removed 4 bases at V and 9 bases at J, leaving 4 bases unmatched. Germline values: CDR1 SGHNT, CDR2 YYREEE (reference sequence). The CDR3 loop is CASSLRGTEQFF. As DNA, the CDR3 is TGTGCCAGCAGCCTGCGGGGGACTGAGCAGTTCTTC.

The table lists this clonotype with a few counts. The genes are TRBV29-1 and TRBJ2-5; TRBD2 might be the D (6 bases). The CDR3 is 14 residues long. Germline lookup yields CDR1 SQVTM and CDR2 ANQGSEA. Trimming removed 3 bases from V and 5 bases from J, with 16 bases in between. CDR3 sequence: CSVDQGGPGETQYF. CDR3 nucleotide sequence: TGCAGCGTTGACCAAGGAGGGCCTGGGGAGACCCAGTACTTC.

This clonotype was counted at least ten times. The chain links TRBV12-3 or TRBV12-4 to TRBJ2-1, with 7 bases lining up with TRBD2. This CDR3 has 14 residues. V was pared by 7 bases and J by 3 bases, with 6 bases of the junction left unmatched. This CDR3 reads CASTNWGGYNEQFF. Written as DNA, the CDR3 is TGTGCCAGCACCAACTGGGGGGGCTACAATGAGCAGTTCTTC.

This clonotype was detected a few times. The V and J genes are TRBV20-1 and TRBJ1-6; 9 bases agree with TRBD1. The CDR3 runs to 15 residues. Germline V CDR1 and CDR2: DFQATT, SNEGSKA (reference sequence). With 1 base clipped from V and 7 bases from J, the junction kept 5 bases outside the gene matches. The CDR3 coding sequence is TGCAGTGCTAGAGTAGGGACAGGGTGGAATTCACCCCTCCACTTT. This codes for CSARVGTGWNSPLHF.

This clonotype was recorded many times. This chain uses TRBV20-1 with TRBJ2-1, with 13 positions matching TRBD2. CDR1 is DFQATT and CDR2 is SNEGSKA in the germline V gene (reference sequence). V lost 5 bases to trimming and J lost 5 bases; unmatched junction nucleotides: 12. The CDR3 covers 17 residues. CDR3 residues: CSAGTTSGRAKDNEQFF. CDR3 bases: TGCAGTGCTGGCACAACTAGCGGGAGGGCCAAGGACAATGAGCAGTTCTTC.

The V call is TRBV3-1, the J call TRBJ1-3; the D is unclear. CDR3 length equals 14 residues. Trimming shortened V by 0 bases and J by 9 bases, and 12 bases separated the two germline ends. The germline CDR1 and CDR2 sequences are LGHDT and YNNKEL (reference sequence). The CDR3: CASSQEWREGTIYF. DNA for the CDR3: TGTGCCAGCAGCCAAGAATGGCGGGAGGGCACCATATATTTT.

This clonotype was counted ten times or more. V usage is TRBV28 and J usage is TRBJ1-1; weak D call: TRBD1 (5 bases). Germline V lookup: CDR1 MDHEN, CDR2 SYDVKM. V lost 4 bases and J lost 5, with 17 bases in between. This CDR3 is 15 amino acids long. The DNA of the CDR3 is TGTGCCAGCAGTTCTAACGCAGGGCGGGGAACTGAAGCTTTCTTT. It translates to CASSSNAGRGTEAFF.

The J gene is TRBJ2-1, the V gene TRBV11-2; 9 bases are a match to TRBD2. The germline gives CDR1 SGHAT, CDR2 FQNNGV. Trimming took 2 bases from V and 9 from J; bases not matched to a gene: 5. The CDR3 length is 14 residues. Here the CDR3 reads CASSLRREGGEQFF. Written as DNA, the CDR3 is TGTGCCAGCAGCTTAAGGCGGGAGGGAGGTGAGCAGTTCTTC.

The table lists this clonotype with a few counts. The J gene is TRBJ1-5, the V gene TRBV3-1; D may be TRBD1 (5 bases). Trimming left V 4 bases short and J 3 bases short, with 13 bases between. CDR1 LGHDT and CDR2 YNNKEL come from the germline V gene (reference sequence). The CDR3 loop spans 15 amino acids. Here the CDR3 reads CASSPGAAYNQPQHF. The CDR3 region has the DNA TGTGCCAGCAGCCCTGGGGCGGCATACAATCAGCCCCAGCATTTT. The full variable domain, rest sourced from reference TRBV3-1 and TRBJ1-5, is DTAVSQTPKYLVTQMGNDKSIKCEQNLGHDTMYWYKQDSKKFLKIMFSYNNKELIINETVPNRFSPKSPDKAHLNLHINSLELGDSAVYFCASSPGAAYNQPQHFGDGTRLSIL.

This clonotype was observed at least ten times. CDR3 sequence reads: CASRFTRIAASPLHF. As DNA, the CDR3 is TGTGCCAGCAGATTCACCCGGATCGCAGCATCACCCCTCCACTTT. The V call is TRBV27, the J call TRBJ1-6; D not certain. The CDR3 length is 15 residues. Germline values: CDR1 MNHEY, CDR2 SMNVEV (reference sequence). Trimming removed 6 bases at V and 10 bases at J, with 19 bases between.

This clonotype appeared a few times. CDR3 sequence: CSVEVWPSGRVSSYEQYF. For the CDR3, the DNA is TGCAGCGTTGAAGTTTGGCCTAGCGGGAGGGTGAGCTCCTACGAGCAGTACTTC. The gene calls are TRBV29-1 and TRBJ2-7, with 12 bases lining up with TRBD2. V gave up 1 base and J gave up 0 bases; unmatched junction bases: 10. This CDR3 spans 18 amino acids. Germline V gives CDR1 SQVTM, CDR2 ANQGSEA.

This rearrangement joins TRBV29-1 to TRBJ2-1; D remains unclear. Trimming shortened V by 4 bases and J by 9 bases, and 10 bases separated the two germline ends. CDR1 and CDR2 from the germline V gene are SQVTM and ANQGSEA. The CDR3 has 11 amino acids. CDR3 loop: CSVAVTVEQFF. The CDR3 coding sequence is TGCAGCGTTGCGGTTACCGTTGAGCAGTTCTTC.

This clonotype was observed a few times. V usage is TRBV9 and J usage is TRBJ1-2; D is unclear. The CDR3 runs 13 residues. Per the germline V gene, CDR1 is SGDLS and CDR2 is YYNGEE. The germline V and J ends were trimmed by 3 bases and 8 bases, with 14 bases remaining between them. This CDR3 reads CASSAGDSRGYTF. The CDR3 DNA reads TGTGCCAGCAGCGCGGGAGACTCACGCGGCTACACCTTC.